Listed here are 30 T cell receptor beta chains from one sample, sequenced in a study of blood T cell repertoires in COVID-19 (dated by TCRdb to about 2020). Libraries were built with the immunoSEQ multiplex PCR assay. Not all clones reach the TCRdb copy of this immuneACCESS table, which keeps in-frame sequences only. Checked studies attribute under half of the gap to unresolved V genes and leave the rest unexplained. This sample gives under 250,000 clones in total; approximately 84% of them show up just once. The ten largest clones add up to 2.5% to 3.5% of the sample. The sequenced sample consisted of peripheral blood. Every receptor here comes from a man aged 50-59 years who had recovered from COVID-19.

The J gene is TRBJ1-1, the V gene TRBV5-1, with 9 bases identical to TRBD1. Germline V lookup: CDR1 SGHRS, CDR2 YFSETQ. CDR3 length equals 16 residues. After removal of 4 bases from V and 3 bases from J, the junction contained 10 bases not matched to a gene. Here the CDR3 DNA reads TGCGCCAGCAGCCTACCTCGGACAGGGGCGGACACTGAAGCTTTCTTT. It encodes CASSLPRTGADTEAFF.

This clone appeared a single time. The J gene is TRBJ2-1, the V gene TRBV3-1 (or the pseudogene TRBV3-2); TRBD2 matches 10 bases. CDR1 and CDR2 (germline): LGHDT, YNNKEL (reference sequence). The CDR3 length is 17 residues. Germline trimming cut 3 bases from V and 2 bases from J; bases unmatched to any gene: 7. In DNA form, the CDR3 reads TGTGCCAGCAGCCATAGGGCTAGCGGGAGACCCTACAATGAGCAGTTCTTC. It is translated as CASSHRASGRPYNEQFF.

V usage is TRBV2 and J usage is TRBJ1-3; no clear D. V was clipped by 8 bases and J by 0 bases, with 11 bases between them. This CDR3 spans 14 amino acids. Germline-derived CDR1 and CDR2 are SNHLY and FYNNEI. The chain's CDR3 is CASSTGYSGNTIYF. DNA for the CDR3: TGTGCCAGCTCCACGGGTTACTCTGGAAACACCATATATTTT.

CDR3 bases: TGCGCCAGCAGCGTAGGACAGGGCACTCCAGATGGCTACACCTTC. Protein sequence: CASSVGQGTPDGYTF. This chain links TRBV5-1 with TRBJ1-2, with 8 bases that match TRBD1. Unmatched junction bases numbered 11, after V lost 4 bases and J lost 6 bases. The CDR3 extends over 15 amino acids. Germline CDR1 reads SGHRS; CDR2 reads YFSETQ.

The V gene is TRBV15, the J gene TRBJ2-1; D is perhaps TRBD1 (6 bases). V was cut by 0 bases and J by 4 bases, with 13 bases left in between. The CDR3 consists of 16 residues. CDR1 and CDR2 from the germline V gene are LNHNV and YYDKDF (reference sequence). CDR3 amino acids: CATSRDPGALYNEQFF. The CDR3 nucleotides read TGTGCCACCAGCAGAGATCCAGGGGCTCTTTACAATGAGCAGTTCTTC.

The chain has TRBV7-8 and TRBJ1-4; 9 bases are a match to TRBD1. Germline V CDR1 and CDR2: SGHVS, FQNEAQ. V gave up 5 bases and J gave up 8 bases; unmatched junction bases: 9. The CDR3 has 15 residues. The CDR3 spells CASSRGGTGIEKLFF. CDR3 DNA: TGTGCCAGCAGCCGAGGGGGGACAGGGATCGAAAAACTGTTTTTT.

V usage is TRBV29-1 and J usage is TRBJ2-7; TRBD1 aligns across 9 bases. The germline gives CDR1 SQVTM, CDR2 ANQGSEA. The CDR3 is made up of 14 amino acids. J lost 5 bases, V lost 5 bases, and 10 bases had no gene match. CDR3 loop: CSVWRRDRVNEQYF. The CDR3 DNA sequence: TGCAGCGTTTGGCGCCGGGACAGGGTCAACGAGCAGTACTTC.

The rearrangement links TRBV28 to TRBJ1-4; a possible D gene is TRBD1 (6 bases). The ends were cut back, 6 bases at V and 4 bases at J, with 12 bases in the middle. Germline CDR1 reads MDHEN; CDR2 reads SYDVKM. CDR3 length: 14 residues. The CDR3 loop reads CASSYTGRNEKLFF. As DNA, the CDR3 is TGTGCCAGCAGCTATACAGGGCGTAATGAAAAACTGTTTTTT.

This clone appeared once. The rearrangement uses TRBV2 and TRBJ2-1; D is ambiguous. The CDR3 is 15 amino acids. CDR1 is SNHLY, CDR2 FYNNEI, per germline. Trimming shortened V by 4 bases and J by 0 bases, and 10 bases separated the two germline ends. The CDR3 nucleotides are TGTGCCAGCAGTGGACCAGAGGACTCCTACAATGAGCAGTTCTTC. Its translation: CASSGPEDSYNEQFF.

The V call is TRBV3-1 (or the pseudogene TRBV3-2), the J call TRBJ1-3; TRBD1 might be the D (6 bases). This CDR3 region has 16 residues. V was shortened by 2 bases and J by 6 bases, with 17 bases between the two germline ends. From germline, CDR1 is LGHDT and CDR2 YNNKEL (reference sequence). CDR3 DNA sequence: TGTGCCAGCAGCCAAACCGGGACACTACGAAAAAACACCATATATTTT. Its translation is CASSQTGTLRKNTIYF.

The V call is TRBV13, the J call TRBJ2-2; TRBD2 matches 7 bases. The J segment lost 3 bases and the V segment lost 5 bases, leaving 9 bases of the junction unmatched. CDR1 PRHDT and CDR2 FYEKMQ come from the germline V gene (reference sequence). The CDR3 runs 16 residues. The CDR3 sequence: CASSPEGTTHTGELFF. Written as DNA, the CDR3 is TGTGCCAGCAGCCCCGAGGGGACTACCCACACCGGGGAGCTGTTTTTT.

V is TRBV11-2 and J is TRBJ2-7; the match to TRBD2 covers 11 bases. This CDR3 has 14 amino acids. Germline trimming cut 2 bases from V and 6 bases from J; bases unmatched to any gene: 3. The germline V gene has CDR1 SGHAT and CDR2 FQNNGV. Written as DNA, the CDR3 is TGTGCCAGCAGCTTATTAGCGGGAGGGGGCGAGCAGTACTTC. Translation: CASSLLAGGGEQYF.

This chain connects TRBV5-5 to TRBJ1-1, with D unresolved. The ends were cut back, 4 bases at V and 1 base at J, with 14 bases in the middle. CDR3 size: 15 residues. Germline V CDR1 and CDR2: SGHKS, YYEKEE (reference sequence). The CDR3 sequence is CASSPLTQRNTEAFF. As DNA, the CDR3 is TGTGCCAGCAGCCCCCTAACTCAAAGGAACACTGAAGCTTTCTTT.

The genes are TRBV28 and TRBJ2-7; TRBD1 might be the D (6 bases). Between the trimmed V and J ends, which lost 2 bases and 7 bases, there was a span of 12 bases. This CDR3 spans 13 amino acids. Looked up from germline, CDR1 is MDHEN and CDR2 is SYDVKM. The CDR3 here is CASSLRGTGEQYF. The CDR3 DNA is TGTGCCAGCAGTTTAAGGGGGACGGGGGAGCAGTACTTC.

The sample holds one count of this clone. The chain recombines TRBV28 with TRBJ2-3; TRBD2 agrees at 9 bases. CDR3 length: 15 amino acids. Per the germline V gene, CDR1 is MDHEN and CDR2 is SYDVKM. J gave up 5 bases and V 10 bases, and 13 bases lay outside the gene matches. Here the CDR3 DNA reads TGTGCCACTACGACTAGCGGAGCTTGGGGAGATACGCAGTATTTT. Translating it yields CATTTSGAWGDTQYF. Full variable domain (rest looked up from reference TRBV28 and TRBJ2-3): DVKVTQSSRYLVKRTGEKVFLECVQDMDHENMFWYRQDPGLGLRLIYFSYDVKMKEKGDIPEGYSVSREKKERFSLILESASTNQTSMYLCATTTSGAWGDTQYFGPGTRLTVL.

This chain joins TRBV15 and TRBJ2-2, with 10 bases fitting TRBD2. This CDR3 region has 17 residues. Trimming removed 3 bases from V and 6 bases from J; junction bases left unmatched: 10. Per germline, CDR1 LNHNV and CDR2 YYDKDF (reference sequence). The chain's CDR3 is CATSSLATSGIPGELFF. DNA for the CDR3: TGTGCCACCAGCAGTCTAGCTACTAGCGGGATCCCCGGGGAGCTGTTTTTT. Filled out from reference TRBV15 and TRBJ2-2, the complete variable domain reads DAMVIQNPRYQVTQFGKPVTLSCSQTLNHNVMYWYQQKSSQAPKLLFHYYDKDFNNEADTPDNFQSRRPNTSFCFLDIRSPGLGDTAMYLCATSSLATSGIPGELFFGEGSRLTVL.

The chain employs TRBV11-2 and TRBJ1-1; TRBD1 agrees at 7 bases. The CDR3 extends over 14 amino acids. Germline CDR1 SGHAT, CDR2 FQNNGV. With V trimmed by 8 bases and J by 2 bases, 8 bases remained unmatched. The CDR3: CASGFRGYNTEAFF. The CDR3 DNA follows: TGTGCCAGCGGGTTCAGGGGGTACAACACTGAAGCTTTCTTT.

CDR3 bases: TGTGCCAGCAGTTACTCGACGGGGATCACTGAAGCTTTCTTT. This sequence encodes CASSYSTGITEAFF. This chain connects TRBV6-5 to TRBJ1-1; no clear D. V lost 0 bases, J lost 4 bases, and 9 bases lay in between. The germline V gene has CDR1 MNHEY and CDR2 SVGAGI. CDR3 length: 14 residues.

The chain combines TRBV19 with TRBJ1-2; no clear D gene. Trimming took off 3 bases at V and 0 bases at J, with 20 bases between the two ends. Germline lookup yields CDR1 LNHDA and CDR2 SQIVND (reference sequence). This CDR3 region has 18 residues. This chain's CDR3 is CASSIGGLSLFPNYGYTF. The DNA for the CDR3 is TGTGCCAGTAGTATCGGAGGGCTTAGCCTTTTTCCTAACTATGGCTACACCTTC.

The chain combines TRBV10-2 with TRBJ2-3; TRBD2 aligns across 13 bases. V gave up 7 bases and J gave up 5 bases; unmatched junction bases: 6. Germline V lookup: CDR1 WSHSY, CDR2 SAAADI. The CDR3 has 15 amino acids. This chain's CDR3 is CASTGLAGDRDTQYF. The CDR3, as DNA: TGCGCCAGCACTGGACTAGCGGGAGACCGAGATACGCAGTATTTT.

The chain joins TRBV9 to TRBJ2-3; perhaps TRBD2 as D (6 bases). The V gene lost 4 bases and the J gene lost 2 bases, with 11 bases spanning the gap. Per germline, CDR1 SGDLS and CDR2 YYNGEE. This CDR3 region has 14 residues. The CDR3 DNA reads TGTGCCAGCAGCAGGGGACTTTTCACAGATACGCAGTATTTT. The encoded protein is CASSRGLFTDTQYF.

V and J are TRBV27 and TRBJ1-5, with D tentatively TRBD1 (6 bases). Germline CDR1 is MNHEY and CDR2 is SMNVEV (reference sequence). The CDR3 length is 14 residues. Trimming took off 5 bases at V and 1 base at J, with 9 bases between the two ends. CDR3 DNA sequence: TGTGCCAGCAGTCGCGACAGGAGCAATCAGCCCCAGCATTTT. Translating gives CASSRDRSNQPQHF.

The chain combines TRBV4-1 with TRBJ2-7, with 7 bases fitting TRBD2. The CDR3 covers 14 residues. V trimming: 0 bases; J trimming: 5 bases; junction bases outside the gene matches: 4. Germline V gene data show CDR1 as MGHRA and CDR2 as YSYEKL. The CDR3 protein is CASSQDLTSHEQYF. The CDR3 DNA is TGCGCCAGCAGCCAAGATCTGACTAGCCACGAGCAGTACTTC.

This sequence joins TRBV3-1 (or the pseudogene TRBV3-2) and TRBJ1-4, with 9 bases lining up with TRBD1. Germline values: CDR1 LGHDT, CDR2 YNNKEL (reference sequence). The length of the CDR3 is 17 residues. V was pared by 4 bases and J by 1 base, with 7 bases of the junction left unmatched. The CDR3 protein is CASSRSQGARTNEKLFF. The CDR3 DNA is TGTGCCAGCAGCCGCTCACAGGGGGCGAGAACTAATGAAAAACTGTTTTTT.

At least ten counts were recorded for this clone. In DNA form, the CDR3 reads TGTGCCAGCAGCTTAGTGGGAGACAATCAGCCCCAGCATTTT. Its translation: CASSLVGDNQPQHF. The V call is TRBV7-9, the J call TRBJ1-5; D gene ambiguous. Germline CDR1 is SEHNR and CDR2 is FQNEAQ (reference sequence). Trimming pared 1 base from V and 3 bases from J, leaving 7 bases between. This CDR3 is built from 14 residues.

The genes are TRBV10-1 and TRBJ2-3; 11 bases agree with TRBD2. Germline CDR1 is WNHNN and CDR2 is SYGVQD (reference sequence). Germline trimming cut 4 bases from V and 2 bases from J; bases unmatched to any gene: 8. The CDR3 covers 17 residues. Here the CDR3 DNA reads TGCGCCAGCAGTGGGTCACTAGCGGGGGACTTCACAGATACGCAGTATTTT. It codes for CASSGSLAGDFTDTQYF.

This chain connects TRBV2 to TRBJ2-6, with D perhaps matching TRBD1 (5 bases). Trimming stripped 7 bases from V and 4 bases from J, with 14 bases between. This CDR3 is built from 15 residues. Germline values: CDR1 SNHLY, CDR2 FYNNEI. CDR3 in amino acids: CASTDISGGANVLTF. The CDR3 DNA sequence: TGTGCCAGCACCGACATCTCAGGGGGGGCCAACGTCCTGACTTTC.

The V gene is TRBV7-9, the J gene TRBJ2-7, with TRBD2 matching over 7 bases. Trimming took 3 bases from V and 4 from J; bases not matched to a gene: 0. The CDR3 contains 12 residues. Germline loops: CDR1 SEHNR, CDR2 FQNEAQ (reference sequence). CDR3 amino acids: CASSFSGYEQYF. CDR3 sequence (DNA): TGTGCCAGCAGCTTTAGCGGGTACGAGCAGTACTTC.

A single count supports this clone. This sequence joins TRBV5-1 and TRBJ1-1; D uncertain. Per the germline V gene, CDR1 is SGHRS and CDR2 is YFSETQ. V gave up 5 bases and J gave up 0 bases, with 17 bases separating them. The CDR3 has 16 residues. The CDR3 spells CASSQGIQALNTEAFF. CDR3 bases: TGCGCCAGCAGTCAAGGAATTCAGGCTCTGAACACTGAAGCTTTCTTT.

The V and J genes are TRBV5-1 and TRBJ1-4, with D possibly being TRBD1 (6 bases). CDR3 length equals 14 residues. CDR1 and CDR2 from the germline V gene are SGHRS and YFSETQ. V lost 3 bases and J lost 7, with 13 bases in between. CDR3 in amino acids: CASSYETGFEKLFF. The DNA of the CDR3 is TGCGCCAGCAGCTACGAGACAGGCTTTGAAAAACTGTTTTTT.